This note documents a single T cell receptor (beta chain) sequence. This sample was taken from a study of T cell responses to AZD1222 COVID-19 vaccine. Per germline, CDR1 SGHVS and CDR2 FQNEAQ. The junction had 7 bases not matched to a gene; V was cut back by 4 bases and J by 9 bases. This CDR3 is built from 15 residues. Measured with immunoSEQ multiplex PCR; TCRdb has only the in-frame clones, and not every one. In the table there are 90,000 to 120,000 clones, 91% of which are singletons. The chain recombines TRBV7-8 with TRBJ1-6; 9 positions match TRBD1. This receptor was identified in an adult in good health. Source: peripheral blood, taken on day 0 of AZD1222 vaccination. This chain's CDR3 is CASSSTGGFGSPLHF. The DNA of the CDR3 is TGTGCCAGCAGCTCGACAGGGGGATTCGGTTCACCCCTCCACTTT.